The next 26 T cell receptor beta chains were all read from a single sample in a study of cytomegalovirus exposure and HLA in healthy donors. Primers included in the PCR were 60 Vbeta and 13 Jbeta primers. The repertoire was sequenced with immunoSEQ multiplex PCR; TCRdb's copy has only in-frame clones and lacks some. This sample yields more than 130,000 clones, of which roughly 80% are seen a single time; around 4.9% belongs to the top ten. Specimen: PBMCs. These receptors were obtained from a male donor in good health and CMV-seronegative.

The V and J genes are TRBV7-2 and TRBJ1-1, with D perhaps matching TRBD1 (5 bases). V lost 5 bases and J 4 bases, leaving 11 bases between the germline ends. The V gene's germline CDR1 is SGHTA and CDR2 FQGNSA. The CDR3 spans 13 residues. For the CDR3, the DNA is TGTGCCAGCAGCCGCAGGGAGGGCACTGAAGCTTTCTTT. Encoded protein: CASSRREGTEAFF.

The V gene is TRBV19, the J gene TRBJ1-1, with unresolved D. V lost 3 bases and J lost 0, with 11 bases in between. The CDR3 length is 15 residues. Germline CDR1 is LNHDA and CDR2 is SQIVND (reference sequence). In DNA form, the CDR3 reads TGTGCCAGTAGTATCGCGACCGGGTTGAACACTGAAGCTTTCTTT. It encodes CASSIATGLNTEAFF.

The V gene is TRBV7-2, the J gene TRBJ1-1, with D unresolved. The ends were cut back, 1 base at V and 11 bases at J, with 11 bases in the middle. Germline V gives CDR1 SGHTA, CDR2 FQGNSA. There are 12 residues in the CDR3. The DNA for the CDR3 is TGTGCCAGCAGCTTAGAACGGGTGGCTGCTTTCTTT. As protein: CASSLERVAAFF.

The CDR3 nucleotides are TGCGCCAGCAGCCAAGGAGGGTTTAGCAATCAGCCCCAGCATTTT. Its protein is CASSQGGFSNQPQHF. The chain is built from TRBV4-1 and TRBJ1-5; D not certain. CDR1 is MGHRA, CDR2 YSYEKL, per germline. The CDR3 sequence is 15 residues long. The V end was cut by 1 base, the J end by 0 bases, with 7 bases between.

The chain combines TRBV7-2 with TRBJ1-6; no firm D call. Per germline, CDR1 SGHTA and CDR2 FQGNSA. Deletions cut 2 bases from V and 12 bases from J, with 17 bases between. There are 15 residues in the CDR3. Here the CDR3 reads CASSLRRPEVIPLHF. CDR3 sequence (DNA): TGTGCCAGCAGCTTAAGGAGACCCGAAGTTATACCCCTCCACTTT.

J is TRBJ2-5 and V is TRBV10-3; TRBD2 might be the D (7 bases). This CDR3 is built from 15 residues. Trimming removed 2 bases at V and 4 bases at J, with 14 bases between. Germline-derived CDR1 and CDR2 are ENHRY and SYGVKD. The CDR3 loop is CAISERRGRGETQYF. CDR3 bases: TGTGCCATCAGTGAGAGGCGGGGGCGCGGAGAGACCCAGTACTTC.

On this clone itself: Other DNA variants within this sample encode the same CDR3. The chain joins TRBV27 to TRBJ1-2; a possible D gene is TRBD1 (5 bases). The germline CDR1 and CDR2 sequences are MNHEY and SMNVEV (reference sequence). Between the trimmed V and J ends, which lost 5 bases and 0 bases, there was a span of 10 bases. CDR3 length: 14 amino acids. CDR3 in amino acids: CASSSTGANYGYTF. In DNA, the CDR3 is TGTGCCAGCAGTAGTACAGGAGCTAACTATGGCTACACCTTC.

This chain links TRBV5-1 with TRBJ1-2; TRBD1 matches at 9 bases. Trimming cost V 3 bases and J 7 bases; bases outside gene matches: 4. Germline V gene lookup returns CDR1 SGHRS and CDR2 YFSETQ. The CDR3 totals 13 residues. The CDR3 bases are TGCGCCAGCAGCTCCGGGACAGGGACTGGCTACACCTTC. Translating gives CASSSGTGTGYTF.

This clone was picked up one time. The gene calls are TRBV27 and TRBJ2-1; D is ambiguous. The germline V gene has CDR1 MNHEY and CDR2 SMNVEV (reference sequence). The CDR3 sequence is 14 residues long. The V and J ends lost 4 bases and 7 bases respectively, with 14 bases between them. The CDR3 region has the DNA TGTGCCAGCAGTTCGGGTAGCTGGTGGAATGAGCAGTTCTTC. Translating it yields CASSSGSWWNEQFF.

The sample holds one count of this clone. The chain links TRBV11-1 to TRBJ2-7; D is possibly TRBD1 (5 bases). This CDR3 region has 12 residues. The V and J ends lost 2 bases and 6 bases respectively, with 8 bases between them. Germline V CDR1 and CDR2: SGHAT, FQDESV (reference sequence). For the CDR3, the DNA is TGTGCCAGCAGCTTACAAGGGGTCGAGCAGTACTTC. Its translation is CASSLQGVEQYF.

The V gene is TRBV5-1, the J gene TRBJ1-2; no firm D call. The CDR3 consists of 13 residues. CDR1 and CDR2 from the germline V gene are SGHRS and YFSETQ. Trimming left V 0 bases short and J 5 bases short, with 8 bases between. In DNA, the CDR3 is TGCGCCAGCAGCTTGGGAGATGGTTATGGCTACACCTTC. Encoded protein: CASSLGDGYGYTF.

The chain uses TRBV29-1 and TRBJ2-3; 14 bases fit TRBD2. The germline V gene encodes CDR1 SQVTM and CDR2 ANQGSEA. The J segment lost 6 bases and the V segment lost 5 bases, leaving 1 base of the junction unmatched. The CDR3 length is 13 residues. CDR3 in amino acids: CSVRTSGGDTQYF. The CDR3 DNA sequence: TGCAGCGTTCGGACTAGCGGGGGGGATACGCAGTATTTT.

The CDR3 bases are TGTGCCAGCAGTTCGGGGACCGGGGAGCTGTTTTTT. Translating gives CASSSGTGELFF. The chain combines TRBV7-8 with TRBJ2-2; D is perhaps TRBD2 (5 bases). This CDR3 spans 12 amino acids. The V gene lost 6 bases and the J gene lost 5 bases, with 7 bases spanning the gap. CDR1 is SGHVS and CDR2 is FQNEAQ in the germline V gene.

The chain couples TRBV10-3 to TRBJ2-1; 9 bases are shared with TRBD1. CDR1 and CDR2 from the germline V gene are ENHRY and SYGVKD. The CDR3 runs to 14 residues. V dropped 11 bases and J dropped 8; count of bases not matched to a gene: 13. The CDR3 here is CASGTGSFDDEQFF. CDR3 bases: TGTGCCTCGGGGACAGGGTCGTTTGACGATGAGCAGTTCTTC.

This rearrangement joins TRBV2 to TRBJ1-4; D not certain. Germline CDR1 is SNHLY and CDR2 is FYNNEI. The length of the CDR3 is 14 residues. V was clipped by 5 bases and J by 2 bases, with 9 bases between them. The CDR3 nucleotides read TGTGCCAGCAGTAAACTACGGACTAATGAAAAACTGTTTTTT. Amino acid sequence: CASSKLRTNEKLFF.

The chain joins TRBV4-1 to TRBJ2-5; weak D call: TRBD1 (7 bases). There are 14 residues in the CDR3. Germline assignment: CDR1 MGHRA and CDR2 YSYEKL. V was trimmed by 3 bases and J by 2 bases, leaving 10 bases between them. Here the CDR3 reads CASSHRGRQETQYF. The CDR3 DNA reads as TGCGCCAGCAGCCACAGGGGGAGGCAAGAGACCCAGTACTTC.

DNA for the CDR3: TGTGCCAGCAGTTATTCAGGGAACCCTAATGAAAAACTGTTTTTT. It encodes CASSYSGNPNEKLFF. This sequence joins TRBV6-5 and TRBJ1-4, with D possibly matching TRBD1 (5 bases). The CDR3 is made up of 15 amino acids. The germline gives CDR1 MNHEY, CDR2 SVGAGI. The germline V and J ends were trimmed by 3 bases and 3 bases, with 11 bases remaining between them.

This rearrangement joins TRBV9 to TRBJ2-1, with 12 bases matching TRBD2. With 3 bases clipped from V and 2 bases from J, the junction kept 3 bases outside the gene matches. Germline V lookup: CDR1 SGDLS, CDR2 YYNGEE. The CDR3 covers 16 residues. CDR3 sequence: CASSASGGAPYNEQFF. CDR3 sequence (DNA): TGTGCCAGCAGCGCTAGCGGGGGGGCACCCTACAATGAGCAGTTCTTC.

In its sample, this clone was seen a few times. V is TRBV5-8 and J is TRBJ1-5, with D possibly matching TRBD1 (6 bases). The CDR3 is 16 residues long. CDR1 is SGHTS and CDR2 is YDEGEE in the germline V gene. Between the trimmed V and J ends, which lost 4 bases and 3 bases, there was a span of 17 bases. The CDR3 DNA follows: TGTGCCAGCAGCGGGGGACAACAAACTTACAATCAGCCCCAGCATTTT. It codes for CASSGGQQTYNQPQHF.

This sequence joins TRBV7-9 and TRBJ2-7; perhaps TRBD2 as D (6 bases). CDR1 is SEHNR and CDR2 is FQNEAQ in the germline V gene (reference sequence). CDR3 length equals 14 residues. V was cut by 3 bases and J by 0 bases, with 9 bases left in between. The CDR3 nucleotides read TGTGCCAGCAGCTTGGAGGGGAGCTCCTACGAGCAGTACTTC. Its protein is CASSLEGSSYEQYF.

This clone has only a few counts. The rearrangement uses TRBV29-1 and TRBJ2-1; no reliable D call. The germline gives CDR1 SQVTM, CDR2 ANQGSEA. V was cut by 8 bases and J by 0 bases, with 11 bases left in between. CDR3 length: 13 amino acids. The CDR3 protein is CSTIQDSYNEQFF. Written as DNA, the CDR3 is TGCAGCACAATCCAAGACTCCTACAATGAGCAGTTCTTC.

This clone was seen more than once but under ten times. The chain uses TRBV25-1 and TRBJ2-2; D possibly corresponds to TRBD2 (5 bases). Germline V CDR1 and CDR2: MGHDK, SYGVNS. The CDR3 loop spans 18 amino acids. V shed 0 bases and J shed 7 bases, with 21 bases lying between them. The CDR3 DNA follows: TGTGCCAGCAGTGAATATCACAACCTTCTAGAAGGGAGCGGGGAGCTGTTTTTT. Amino acids: CASSEYHNLLEGSGELFF.

The chain links TRBV29-1 to TRBJ2-5; unclear D gene. The CDR3 is made up of 10 amino acids. The V and J ends lost 6 bases and 4 bases respectively, with 6 bases between them. Per germline, CDR1 SQVTM and CDR2 ANQGSEA. This CDR3 is CSVARETQYF. CDR3 nucleotides: TGCAGCGTGGCCAGAGAGACCCAGTACTTC.

The gene calls are TRBV6-4 and TRBJ2-1; D is ambiguous. The CDR3 extends over 12 amino acids. V lost 4 bases to trimming and J lost 5 bases, with 6 bases between them. Germline V CDR1 and CDR2: MRHNA, SNTAGT. CDR3 coding DNA: TGTGCCAGCAGTGCCCCAGACAATGAGCAGTTCTTC. This encodes CASSAPDNEQFF.

This chain uses TRBV2 with TRBJ2-3; 7 nucleotides line up with TRBD1. V lost 8 bases to trimming and J lost 1 base; unmatched junction nucleotides: 12. CDR1 is SNHLY, CDR2 FYNNEI, per germline. The CDR3 extends over 16 amino acids. The CDR3 reads CASGRRGPLGTDTQYF. The CDR3 region has the DNA TGTGCCAGCGGAAGAAGGGGGCCACTTGGCACAGATACGCAGTATTTT.

V is TRBV5-4 and J is TRBJ1-6; tentatively, D is TRBD1 (5 bases). Trimming cost V 2 bases and J 6 bases, with 12 bases left between them. The CDR3 is 15 residues long. CDR1 and CDR2 from the germline V gene are SGHNT and YYREEE (reference sequence). CDR3 nucleotides: TGTGCCAGCAGCTTCGGGGGGAACGGTAATTCACCCCTCCACTTT. Translated, it gives CASSFGGNGNSPLHF.